These T cell receptor beta chains were read from a single sample in a study of cytotoxic CD8 clonotypes in ibrutinib-treated CLL. Profiling relied on immunoSEQ multiplex PCR, and the TCRdb table lists in-frame clones only, not all of them. The sample yields approximately 120,000 clones, 55% to 75% seen once. This material consisted of PBMCs, taken after 24 months of ibrutinib treatment. The receptors shown here come from a human donor with chronic lymphocytic leukemia. The CDR3 runs from the conserved cysteine through the conserved F or W. A D gene is named only where the DNA matches it firmly. Clone size, where shown, is once, few, many, or a class for clones that have expanded.

>.|TRBJ1-6|14|TRBV5-6|.
TGTGCCAGCAGCTTCGGGGCAAAAGACTCACCCCTCCACTTT
CASSFGAKDSPLHF
>TRBD2|TRBJ2-1|16|TRBV6-6|.
TGTGCCAGCAGTTACCCGCGGCGGGGGGGTTACAATGAGCAGTTCTTC
CASSYPRRGGYNEQFF
>.|TRBJ2-1|14|TRBV6-5|.
TGTGCCAGCACCCAAAGGTCGAGTATCGATGAGCAGTTCTTC
CASTQRSSIDEQFF
>.|TRBJ2-1|15|TRBV9|few
TGTGCCAGCAGCGCCGGGACAAGCTCCTACAATGAGCAGTTCTTC
CASSAGTSSYNEQFF
>.|TRBJ2-1|14|TRBV6-1|.
TGTGCCAGCAGTGTTACCATGTCTGGGAATGAGCAGTTCTTC
CASSVTMSGNEQFF
>TRBD1|TRBJ2-1|15|TRBV5-1|.
TGCGCCAGCAGCTTGGGACAGGGGGACTACAATGAGCAGTTCTTC
CASSLGQGDYNEQFF
>.|TRBJ2-1|13|TRBV6-6|.
TGTGCCAGCAGTATCCTCTCCTACAATGAGCAGTTCTTC
CASSILSYNEQFF
>.|TRBJ2-2|15|TRBV7-3|.
TGTGCCAGCAGCTTCGACGGCGCTTGGTCTGGGGAGCTGTTTTTT
CASSFDGAWSGELFF
>.|TRBJ1-3|15|TRBV6-4|many
TGTGCCAGCAGTCCGTCCAGAAGCTCTGGAAACACCATATATTTT
CASSPSRSSGNTIYF
>.|TRBJ1-1|14|TRBV6-1|many
TGTGCCAGCAGGTACTTGACAGGGAACACTGAAGCTTTCTTT
CASRYLTGNTEAFF
>.|TRBJ2-7|13|TRBV7-3|many
TGTGCCAGCAGCCCGGGACCACCCTACGAGCAGTACTTC
CASSPGPPYEQYF
>TRBD1|TRBJ1-2|17|TRBV5-1|.
TGCGCCAGCAGCTTAGATCCCGGGACAGGCTTTTCCTATGGCTACACCTTC
CASSLDPGTGFSYGYTF
>TRBD1|TRBJ1-2|15|TRBV7-2|few
TGTGCCAGCAGCTTAGGACAGGGGGCAGGGTATGGCTACACCTTC
CASSLGQGAGYGYTF
>.|TRBJ2-6|15|TRBV29-1|.
TGCAGCGTTAGGCAGGGCCTCTCTGGGGCCAACGTCCTGACTTTC
CSVRQGLSGANVLTF
>TRBD1|TRBJ1-1|16|TRBV30|.
TGTGCCTGGACATCGTACCCGGGGACAGGGGTTTCTGAAGCTTTCTTT
CAWTSYPGTGVSEAFF
>TRBD1|TRBJ2-7|14|TRBV14|few
TGTGCCAGCAGCCAGCGACAGGGGGCAGGTGAGCAGTACTTC
CASSQRQGAGEQYF
>TRBD2|TRBJ2-1|11|TRBV20-1|.
TGCAGTGCTGCGCGGGGGATAGCACTGTTCTTC
CSAARGIALFF
>.|TRBJ2-2|17|TRBV4-1|few
TGCGCCAGCAGCCAGGGGGAGGCGTATAGGATCAGCGGGGAGCTGTTTTTT
CASSQGEAYRISGELFF
>.|TRBJ2-3|15|TRBV7-9|few
TGTGCCAGCAGCCCCGTGGGACATCTGACAGATACGCAGTATTTT
CASSPVGHLTDTQYF
>TRBD2|TRBJ2-5|14|TRBV10-3|once
TGTGCCATCGCCCCCGGGGGGACGTCAGAGACCCAGTACTTC
CAIAPGGTSETQYF
>TRBD1|TRBJ2-7|15|TRBV5-1|few
TGCGCCAGCAGCCAGGGACAGAACGTGGTCTACGAGCAGTACTTC
CASSQGQNVVYEQYF
>.|TRBJ1-1|14|TRBV30|.
TGTGCCTGGAGCGTGCGGGGCTGGTACACTGAAGCTTTCTTT
CAWSVRGWYTEAFF
>.|TRBJ1-2|17|TRBV21-1|.
TGTGCCAGCAGCGCAAAGAGGGCAGGGATTGAAACTGAGGGCTACACCTTC
CASSAKRAGIETEGYTF
>.|TRBJ1-5|14|TRBV10-2|.
TGCGCCAGCAGTCCCCGGGACAATAATCAGCCCCAGCATTTT
CASSPRDNNQPQHF
>TRBD1|TRBJ2-1|16|TRBV7-2|.
TGTGCCAGCAGCTTAGGTCTCGGGACAGGGAACAATGAGCAGTTCTTC
CASSLGLGTGNNEQFF
>TRBD1|TRBJ1-2|13|TRBV5-8|.
TGTGCCAGCAGCTTGGGGACAGGGCCTGGCTACACCTTC
CASSLGTGPGYTF
>TRBD2|TRBJ2-1|14|TRBV4-1|.
TGCGCCAGCAGGGTAGCGGGGGGGAACCCTGAGCAGTTCTTC
CASRVAGGNPEQFF
>.|TRBJ2-2|14|TRBV5-6|few
TGTGCCAGCAGCTACGACCCCCACACCGGGGAGCTGTTTTTT
CASSYDPHTGELFF
>.|TRBJ1-5|17|TRBV19|.
TGTGCCAGTAGTATTCGGGCAGGGCGACACGGCAATCAGCCCCAGCATTTT
CASSIRAGRHGNQPQHF
>.|TRBJ2-5|15|TRBV9|.
TGTGCCAGCAGCGTAGCTACGGGGGTAACAGAGACCCAGTACTTC
CASSVATGVTETQYF
>.|TRBJ1-1|14|TRBV5-1|.
TGCGCCAGCAGCTCCGCCCGGATGAACACTGAAGCTTTCTTT
CASSSARMNTEAFF
>.|TRBJ1-2|17|TRBV9|.
TGTGCCAGCAGCGGGTACCGGGTTCGGACCGTGGGAGTCGGCTACACCTTC
CASSGYRVRTVGVGYTF
>.|TRBJ2-5|13|TRBV4-2|.
TGTGCCAGCAGCCAACTGCCGGGGCCCGGTCCGTACTTC
CASSQLPGPGPYF
>TRBD2|TRBJ2-5|16|TRBV5-1|.
TGCGCCAGCAGCCGCCCAGCGGGGGGGCCGGAGGAGACCCAGTACTTC
CASSRPAGGPEETQYF
>.|TRBJ2-3|13|TRBV7-3|few
TGTGCCAGCAGCTTAGCAGCGATAGATACGCAGTATTTT
CASSLAAIDTQYF
>.|TRBJ2-5|11|TRBV18|.
TGTGCCAGCTCCCCCGAAGAGACCCAGTACTTC
CASSPEETQYF
>.|TRBJ1-4|13|TRBV5-1|many
TGCGCCAGCAGAGGGACCGCTAATGAAAAACTGTTTTTT
CASRGTANEKLFF
>.|TRBJ2-1|12|TRBV6-4|.
TGTGCCAGCAGTGACCTTGGGGATGAGCAGTTCTTC
CASSDLGDEQFF
>.|TRBJ1-2|12|TRBV6-4|.
TGTGCCAGCAGTGATGGGGAGAAAGGCTACACCTTC
CASSDGEKGYTF
>.|TRBJ1-1|14|TRBV30|once
TGTGCCTGGAGTCCGATGGGGGGGAGAACTGAAGCTTTCTTT
CAWSPMGGRTEAFF
>.|TRBJ1-5|14|TRBV6-5|.
TGTGCCAGCAGTTATCAGGGCGGGAGTCAGCCCCAGCATTTT
CASSYQGGSQPQHF
>TRBD1|TRBJ2-7|19|TRBV7-9|once
TGTGCCAGCAGCTCATACAGGGGGACGGGACAAACTGTACATTACGAGCAGTACTTC
CASSSYRGTGQTVHYEQYF
>.|TRBJ1-1|13|TRBV27|few
TGTGCCAGCAGTTTTGCAAGGGACACTGAAGCTTTCTTT
CASSFARDTEAFF
>.|TRBJ2-2|16|TRBV9|few
TGTGCCAGCAGCGAAAGGACAGACTCGAACACCGGGGAGCTGTTTTTT
CASSERTDSNTGELFF
>.|TRBJ1-5|15|TRBV7-2|.
TGTGCCAGCAGCCCGCCCGGGGGATCTAATCAGCCCCAGCATTTT
CASSPPGGSNQPQHF
>TRBD1|TRBJ1-3|15|TRBV5-4|.
TGTGCCAGCAGCATAGACAGGGGAGGTGGAAACACCATATATTTT
CASSIDRGGGNTIYF
>.|TRBJ2-3|12|TRBV7-2|.
TGTGCCAGCAGCTCTACAGGGCAGACGCAGTATTTT
CASSSTGQTQYF
>.|TRBJ1-1|13|TRBV6-4|.
TGTGCCAGCAGTGACGGGGGGCCTTTGGGAGCTTTCTTT
CASSDGGPLGAFF
>TRBD1|TRBJ2-5|13|TRBV9|.
TGTGCCAGCGGGACAGGAGGCCAAGAGACCCAGTACTTC
CASGTGGQETQYF
>TRBD1|TRBJ1-5|15|TRBV2|.
TGTGCCAGCAGGGGACAGGTGGGGCCTAATCAGCCCCAGCATTTT
CASRGQVGPNQPQHF
>.|TRBJ2-1|15|TRBV6-5|.
TGTGCCAGCAGCCTTAAGGGTAGCTCCTACAATGAGCAGTTCTTC
CASSLKGSSYNEQFF
>.|TRBJ1-1|17|TRBV27|.
TGTGCCAGCAGTTTAATGTTCTCTCCGACCAAGGGGACTGAAGCTTTCTTT
CASSLMFSPTKGTEAFF
>.|TRBJ1-2|13|TRBV7-7|few
TGTGCTAGCAGCTGGGGGGAACGCCCCAGGGACACCTTC
CASSWGERPRDTF
>.|TRBJ1-1|9|TRBV27|.
TGTGCCAGCAACACTGAAGCTTTCTTT
CASNTEAFF
>TRBD1|TRBJ2-7|14|TRBV28|.
TGTGCCAGCAGTTGGACAGGGGTCCCCTACGAGCAGTACTTC
CASSWTGVPYEQYF
>TRBD1|TRBJ1-4|14|TRBV28|.
TGTGCCAGCAGCCAAGGGGGCGTTAATGAAAAACTGTTTTTT
CASSQGGVNEKLFF
>TRBD1|TRBJ2-1|15|TRBV6-6|few
TGTGCCAGCATCCACCGGGACAGGGTCGATGGTGAGCAGTTCTTC
CASIHRDRVDGEQFF
>TRBD1|TRBJ1-6|14|TRBV5-4|few
TGTGCCAGCAGCGAGGACAGGTCGAATTCACCCCTCCACTTT
CASSEDRSNSPLHF
>TRBD1|TRBJ2-3|16|TRBV7-9|.
TGTGCCAGCAGCCCGAAGGGACAGGGGTTCACAGATACGCAGTATTTT
CASSPKGQGFTDTQYF
>.|TRBJ1-6|18|TRBV7-9|.
TGTGCCAGCAGCCGTATTGGCGCCATCCAACCCGGTAATTCACCCCTCCACTTT
CASSRIGAIQPGNSPLHF